The rows below give T cell receptor beta chains drawn from one sample of a study of control samples from healthy donors and cancer patients. TCRdb keeps only in-frame clones here, not all; method: immunoSEQ multiplex PCR. The repertoire holds tens of thousands of clones, with around nine tenths as singletons. The source material was blood. The source is a man aged 45-65 years in good health. The CDR3 runs from the conserved cysteine through the conserved F or W. D genes are given only for firm matches. Clone size, where shown, is once, few, many, or a class for clones that have expanded.

d_gene | j_gene | v_gene | abundance | CDR3aa | CDR3nt
TRBD1 | TRBJ1-1 | TRBV19 | few | CASRRWTGGSMNTEAFF | TGTGCCAGTAGGCGATGGACAGGGGGCTCTATGAACACTGAAGCTTTCTTT
- | TRBJ1-1 | TRBV10-3 | - | CAISEPGESTEAFF | TGTGCCATCAGTGAGCCGGGGGAGAGCACTGAAGCTTTCTTT
TRBD2 | TRBJ2-3 | TRBV11-2 | - | CASSLELAGGFISYTQYF | TGTGCCAGCAGCTTAGAACTAGCGGGGGGATTCATCTCCTATACGCAGTATTTT
- | TRBJ2-1 | TRBV5-1 | - | CASSTGGGEQFF | TGCGCCAGCAGCACCGGGGGAGGTGAGCAGTTCTTC
- | TRBJ2-2 | TRBV6-6 | - | CASSYWEAGELFF | TGTGCCAGCAGTTACTGGGAGGCGGGGGAGCTGTTTTTT
- | TRBJ1-5 | TRBV2 | - | CASSSDSANQPQHF | TGTGCCAGCAGTTCGGACAGCGCCAATCAGCCCCAGCATTTT
TRBD2 | TRBJ2-7 | TRBV28 | - | CASSFGAGGISDEQYF | TGTGCCAGCAGTTTTGGAGCGGGGGGGATATCAGACGAGCAGTACTTC
- | TRBJ1-1 | TRBV10-2 | - | CASSEAEGSTEAFF | TGCGCCAGCAGTGAGGCAGAAGGATCGACTGAAGCTTTCTTT
- | TRBJ1-1 | TRBV21-1 | - | CASRNSNTEAFF | TGTGCCAGCAGGAACTCGAACACTGAAGCTTTCTTT
- | TRBJ1-1 | TRBV11-2 | once | CASSPDVAGAEAFF | TGTGCCAGCAGCCCAGATGTTGCGGGTGCTGAAGCTTTCTTT
TRBD1 | TRBJ2-3 | TRBV11-2 | once | CASSTGTGLLTDTQYF | TGTGCCAGCAGCACCGGGACAGGGCTTCTCACAGATACGCAGTATTTT
- | TRBJ1-6 | TRBV30 | - | CAWSRTAGIIYSPLHF | TGTGCCTGGAGTCGAACCGCGGGAATTATTTATTCACCCCTCCACTTT
TRBD1 | TRBJ1-1 | TRBV29-1 | - | CSARTGLGTEAFF | TGCAGCGCTAGGACAGGGTTGGGGACTGAAGCTTTCTTT
TRBD1 | TRBJ2-7 | TRBV7-2 | - | CASSDRVNYEQYF | TGTGCCAGCAGCGACAGGGTTAACTACGAGCAGTACTTC
TRBD2 | TRBJ2-5 | TRBV7-2 | - | CASSPPGLPNRGTQYF | TGTGCCAGCAGCCCACCGGGACTACCAAATAGGGGGACCCAGTACTTC
- | TRBJ1-2 | TRBV7-9 | - | CASSLARELYGYTF | TGTGCCAGCAGCTTGGCTCGAGAGCTCTATGGCTACACCTTC
TRBD2 | TRBJ2-1 | TRBV7-9 | - | CASSELAGGPNEQFF | TGTGCCAGCAGCGAGCTAGCGGGGGGGCCGAATGAGCAGTTCTTC
- | TRBJ2-4 | TRBV3-1/TRBV3-2 | - | CASAISVPFARKNIQYF | TGTGCCAGCGCGATATCGGTCCCATTTGCAAGAAAAAACATTCAGTACTTC
TRBD1 | TRBJ2-7 | TRBV6-5 | - | CASSITGQDYEQYF | TGTGCCAGCAGCATCACTGGACAGGATTACGAGCAGTACTTC
- | TRBJ1-1 | TRBV29-1 | - | CSGNPGMNTEAFF | TGCAGCGGTAACCCCGGGATGAACACTGAAGCTTTCTTT
TRBD2 | TRBJ2-5 | TRBV10-3 | - | CAIKAGDGQETQYF | TGTGCCATCAAGGCGGGGGATGGGCAAGAGACCCAGTACTTC
- | TRBJ1-1 | TRBV6-4 | - | CASSDGVTPEAFF | TGTGCCAGCAGTGACGGTGTGACCCCTGAAGCTTTCTTT
- | TRBJ2-3 | TRBV6-6 | - | CASSPFTTVRDTQYF | TGTGCCAGCAGCCCTTTCACGACAGTCCGGGATACGCAGTATTTT
TRBD1 | TRBJ2-3 | TRBV4-3 | - | CASSQGTGTGDTQYF | TGCGCCAGCAGCCAAGGGACAGGGACTGGAGATACGCAGTATTTT
TRBD1 | TRBJ2-2 | TRBV27 | - | CASRLQGYTGELFF | TGTGCCAGCAGGTTACAGGGGTACACCGGGGAGCTGTTTTTT